The present T cell receptor beta chain was sequenced within a study of blood T cell repertoires in COVID-19 (dated by TCRdb to about 2020). In terms of the full investigation: Samples from collaborators originated in the United States, Italy and Spain and spanned both the acute and convalescent phases of COVID-19. The prospective study material was composed of cDNA or gDNA derived from T cells, B-cell-depleted T cells, or PBMCs. Deeply sampled blood TCRbeta repertoires from subjects exposed to, actively infected with, or recovered from COVID-19 were included in the dataset. The repertoires were released in a freely available public database intended as a resource for research on the immune response to SARS-CoV-2. The samples were drawn from the first 160 participants of the ongoing ImmuneRACE study and from roughly 1,300 subjects provided by 6 global collaborators. Sample metadata almost always included a de-identified subject ID, COVID-19 status, age in years and sex. Where HLA class I and class II types were available, the types were taken from metadata supplied by the sample provider, not from assay-based typing. Overall study outcomes, separate from this receptor: The quantity of clinical and demographic metadata differed by source and by participant and was supplied without curation.

TCRbeta CDR3 regions were amplified from genomic DNA using the immunoSEQ Assay, a bias-controlled multiplex PCR. Per the authors' processing: The number of nucleated cells in each sample was estimated from the amplification of reference gene primers within the assay. Sequence reads were collapsed and filtered to measure the absolute abundance of every unique TCRbeta CDR3 rearrangement. Productive Simpson clonality was computed per sample as the square root of Simpson's diversity index over productive rearrangements. Not all clones reach the TCRdb copy of this immuneACCESS table, which keeps in-frame sequences only. Checked studies attribute under half of the gap to unresolved V genes and leave the rest unexplained. The V and J calls and clone size come from that table; D and trimming were worked out from the DNA. This sample gives 330,000 or so clones in total; 87% of them show up just once. Roughly 8.9% of the sample comes from the top ten.

At one collaborating source in Seattle, patients were enrolled during active infection and were followed longitudinally through the course of disease. Each collaborating institution followed its own protocols to collect whole blood in K2EDTA tubes. For TCRbeta analysis, collaborator samples were shipped as frozen whole blood, as isolated PBMCs, or as DNA extracted from either sample type. About this clone itself: Its antigen has not been determined. Base-call qualities are not available, and no considerably larger clone is one nucleotide away.

The germline V gene supplies CDR1 ENHRY and CDR2 SYGVKD. V is clipped by 2 bases and J by 0 bases, and the sequence between their germline boundaries is 12 bases long. Reading from cysteine to phenylalanine, the CDR3 counts 16 amino acids. The retained sequence is limited to the CDR3, 48 bases, with the frame set at the first base. The sequence joins TRBV10-3 to TRBJ2-3; a weak D assignment points to TRBD1 (6 bases agree). The sample taken for sequencing was peripheral blood. The TCR comes from a young man with COVID-19, enrolled during active disease. CDR3 loop: CAISERTGPSTDTQYF. The nucleotide sequence is given as TGTGCCATCAGTGAGCGAACAGGGCCCAGCACAGATACGCAGTATTTT.